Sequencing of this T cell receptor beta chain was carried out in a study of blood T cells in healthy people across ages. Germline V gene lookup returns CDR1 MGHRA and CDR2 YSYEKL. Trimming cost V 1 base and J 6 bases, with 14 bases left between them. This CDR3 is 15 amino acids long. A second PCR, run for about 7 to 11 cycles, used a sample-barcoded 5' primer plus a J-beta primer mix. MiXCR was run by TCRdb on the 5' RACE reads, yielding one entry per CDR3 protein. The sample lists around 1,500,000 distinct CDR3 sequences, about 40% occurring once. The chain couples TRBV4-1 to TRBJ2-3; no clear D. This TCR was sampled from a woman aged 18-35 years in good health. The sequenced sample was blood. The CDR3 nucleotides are TGCGCCAGCAGCCAAGCCCAGCGCCCCGGGGATACGCAGTATTTT. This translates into CASSQAQRPGDTQYF.